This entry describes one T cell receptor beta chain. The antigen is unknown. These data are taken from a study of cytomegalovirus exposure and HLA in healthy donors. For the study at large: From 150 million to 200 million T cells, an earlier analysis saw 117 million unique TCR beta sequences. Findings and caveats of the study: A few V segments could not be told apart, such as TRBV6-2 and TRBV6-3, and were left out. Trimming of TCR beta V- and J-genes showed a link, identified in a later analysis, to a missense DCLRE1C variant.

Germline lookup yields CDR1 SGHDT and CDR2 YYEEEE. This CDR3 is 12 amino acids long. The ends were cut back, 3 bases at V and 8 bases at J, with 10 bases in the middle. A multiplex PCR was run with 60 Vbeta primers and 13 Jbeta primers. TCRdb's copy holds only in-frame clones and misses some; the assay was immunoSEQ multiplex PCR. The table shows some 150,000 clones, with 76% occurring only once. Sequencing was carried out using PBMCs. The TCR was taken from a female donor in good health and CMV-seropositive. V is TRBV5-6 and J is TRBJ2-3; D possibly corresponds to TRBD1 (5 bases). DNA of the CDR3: TGTGCCAGCAGCTGGAATCAGGGTACGCAGTATTTT. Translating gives CASSWNQGTQYF.